Sequencing of this TCR beta chain was carried out in a study of CD8 T cells in Susac syndrome. General observations from the study: An acknowledgment was made by the study that its TCR sequencing and HLA analysis involved relatively few individuals.

This CDR3 spans 16 amino acids. CDR1 MGHRA and CDR2 YSYEKL come from the germline V gene. J lost 7 bases, V lost 6 bases, and 12 bases had no gene match. Sequencing targeted TCR beta in T cells from blood (CD8+ and CD4+). The multiple sclerosis controls were treatment-naive patients with relapsing-remitting disease that was stable or active. Regarding this clonotype: Its antigen is unidentified.

When the RNA was reverse transcribed, random hexamers were used with an input of roughly 0.45 to 1 ug. TCR beta CDR3 was amplified by immunoSEQ multiplex PCR. This amplification extended across 54 Vbeta and 13 Jbeta segments. TCRdb analysed the immunoSEQ multiplex PCR reads with MiXCR anew, one entry per CDR3 protein. The sample has some 260,000 distinct CDR3 sequences; just over 90% are singletons. This receptor was obtained from a human donor with multiple sclerosis. The sequencing sample was made of CD4+ T cells from PBMCs. V and J are TRBV4-1 and TRBJ2-1; 10 bases are shared with TRBD2. The chain's CDR3 is CASRASGSARGNEQFF. CDR3 nucleotide sequence: TGCGCCAGCAGGGCTAGCGGGAGCGCCCGGGGGAATGAGCAGTTCTTC.